Below are 17 T cell receptor beta chains sequenced from a single sample in a study of cytomegalovirus exposure and HLA in healthy donors. PCR used 60 Vbeta primers and 13 Jbeta primers. Profiling relied on immunoSEQ multiplex PCR, and the TCRdb table lists in-frame clones only, not all of them. This table holds approximately 120,000 clones, less than 90% found once. The material sequenced was PBMCs. The receptors were gathered from a man between 18 and 35 years old in good health and CMV-seropositive.

This chain joins TRBV4-2 and TRBJ2-1, with TRBD2 as a possible D gene (6 bases). This CDR3 is 13 amino acids long. Germline assignment: CDR1 LGHNA and CDR2 YNFKEQ. The ends were cut back, 4 bases at V and 10 bases at J, with 14 bases in the middle. The chain's CDR3 is CASSPWEATEQFF. The DNA for the CDR3 is TGTGCCAGCAGCCCTTGGGAGGCGACCGAGCAGTTCTTC.

The chain has TRBV19 and TRBJ2-3, with TRBD2 identical over 12 bases. V was clipped by 7 bases and J by 2 bases; unmatched bases: 4. This CDR3 spans 15 amino acids. CDR1 LNHDA and CDR2 SQIVND come from the germline V gene (reference sequence). DNA of the CDR3: TGTGCCAGTACCCGGACTAGCGGGAACACAGATACGCAGTATTTT. Its translation is CASTRTSGNTDTQYF.

This sequence joins TRBV7-2 and TRBJ1-6; 10 positions agree with TRBD1. V trimming: 1 base; J trimming: 6 bases; junction bases outside the gene matches: 3. CDR3 length: 16 residues. Per the germline V gene, CDR1 is SGHTA and CDR2 is FQGNSA. As DNA, the CDR3 is TGTGCCAGCAGCTTAGGGGACAGGGGACCTAATTCACCCCTCCACTTT. Protein product: CASSLGDRGPNSPLHF.

This chain joins TRBV6-1 and TRBJ2-3; D is unresolved. Germline V lookup: CDR1 MNHNS, CDR2 SASEGT. Trimming took off 3 bases at V and 2 bases at J, with 12 bases between the two ends. The length of the CDR3 is 15 residues. CDR3 sequence (DNA): TGTGCCAGCAGTGAGGGCAGACACGACACAGATACGCAGTATTTT. Translated: CASSEGRHDTDTQYF.

J is TRBJ2-2 and V is TRBV27, with D hard to call. The CDR3 loop spans 16 amino acids. V lost 3 bases and J lost 6, with 17 bases in between. CDR1 is MNHEY and CDR2 is SMNVEV in the germline V gene (reference sequence). The DNA for the CDR3 is TGTGCCAGCAGTTTCACCTTACCTTCGGTCCCCGGGGAGCTGTTTTTT. This sequence encodes CASSFTLPSVPGELFF.

This clone was counted between two and nine times. The CDR3 DNA is TGCGCCAGCAGCCCAGGGGGCCCCAACACTGAAGCTTTCTTT. It specifies CASSPGGPNTEAFF. This chain joins TRBV4-1 and TRBJ1-1; 8 nucleotides align to TRBD1. V dropped 4 bases and J dropped 2; count of bases not matched to a gene: 3. From germline, CDR1 is MGHRA and CDR2 YSYEKL. CDR3 length: 14 residues.

This chain links TRBV2 with TRBJ2-7; D is possibly TRBD1 (6 bases). The CDR3 length is 13 residues. Germline CDR1 and CDR2: SNHLY and FYNNEI. V was clipped by 8 bases and J by 0 bases, with 11 bases between them. In nucleotides, the CDR3 is TGTGCCAGCTTCGCAGGGGCCTCCTACGAGCAGTACTTC. This encodes CASFAGASYEQYF.

The V and J genes are TRBV6-1 and TRBJ1-3; D unclear. The CDR3 is 15 amino acids. Trimming shortened V by 0 bases and J by 1 base, and 7 bases separated the two germline ends. Germline CDR1 MNHNS, CDR2 SASEGT. CDR3 DNA: TGTGCCAGCAGTGAAGCGGGCAGTTCTGGAAACACCATATATTTT. This sequence encodes CASSEAGSSGNTIYF.

The V gene is TRBV5-4, the J gene TRBJ1-1; TRBD1 aligns across 8 bases. The CDR3 length is 15 residues. The V segment lost 6 bases and the J segment 6 bases; nucleotides outside the gene matches: 13. Per germline, CDR1 SGHNT and CDR2 YYREEE (reference sequence). CDR3 sequence reads: CASTPTPDRGSEAFF. CDR3 coding DNA: TGTGCCAGCACCCCCACCCCAGACAGGGGCTCTGAAGCTTTCTTT. Complete variable domain (other parts from reference TRBV5-4 and TRBJ1-1): ETGVTQSPTHLIKTRGQQVTLRCSSQSGHNTVSWYQQALGQGPQFIFQYYREEENGRGNFPPRFSGLQFPNYSSELNVNALELDDSALYLCASTPTPDRGSEAFFGQGTRLTVV.

The chain links TRBV14 to TRBJ1-2; TRBD1 aligns across 9 bases. The germline CDR1 and CDR2 sequences are SGHDN and FVKESK. The CDR3 is 14 amino acids. The V and J ends lost 4 bases and 8 bases, in that order; junction bases with no gene match: 8. The CDR3 bases are TGTGCCAGCAGCCTGGGACAGGGAGGAAACGGCTACACCTTC. Protein product: CASSLGQGGNGYTF.

The V and J genes are TRBV2 and TRBJ2-7, with D possibly being TRBD1 (5 bases). The V and J ends lost 5 bases and 4 bases respectively, with 9 bases between them. CDR1 is SNHLY and CDR2 is FYNNEI in the germline V gene. This CDR3 contains 12 residues. The CDR3 reads CASSRQIYEQYF. CDR3 DNA: TGTGCCAGCAGTCGACAGATTTACGAGCAGTACTTC.

The V call is TRBV9, the J call TRBJ1-3; D is perhaps TRBD1 (6 bases). The CDR3 contains 14 residues. Germline loops: CDR1 SGDLS, CDR2 YYNGEE. V was clipped by 4 bases and J by 8 bases, with 16 bases between them. This CDR3 reads CASSNRAQGDTIYF. CDR3 DNA: TGTGCCAGCAGCAACAGGGCCCAAGGGGACACCATATATTTT.

The V call is TRBV19, the J call TRBJ1-2; 8 bases map to TRBD1. Germline CDR1 reads LNHDA; CDR2 reads SQIVND (reference sequence). This CDR3 contains 17 residues. Trimming took 6 bases from V and 1 from J; bases not matched to a gene: 13. The CDR3 loop is CASSRGQVLNFNYGYTF. The CDR3 nucleotides are TGTGCCAGTAGCCGGGGACAGGTGCTAAACTTTAACTATGGCTACACCTTC.

V and J are TRBV29-1 and TRBJ1-3; TRBD1 matches at 8 bases. V trimming: 1 base; J trimming: 0 bases; junction bases outside the gene matches: 8. Germline CDR1 and CDR2: SQVTM and ANQGSEA. This CDR3 is 17 amino acids long. CDR3 sequence (DNA): TGCAGCGTTGAAGTTTCGTTGACAGGGGACTCTGGAAACACCATATATTTT. Encoded protein: CSVEVSLTGDSGNTIYF. Complete variable domain (other parts from reference TRBV29-1 and TRBJ1-3): SAVISQKPSRDICQRGTSLTIQCQVDSQVTMMFWYRQQPGQSLTLIATANQGSEATYESGFVIDKFPISRPNLTFSTLTVSNMSPEDSSIYLCSVEVSLTGDSGNTIYFGEGSWLTVV.

This chain connects TRBV5-4 to TRBJ2-3; D may be TRBD2 (6 bases). The CDR3 spans 13 residues. The germline V and J ends were trimmed by 0 bases and 11 bases, with 13 bases remaining between them. Germline V gives CDR1 SGHNT, CDR2 YYREEE (reference sequence). CDR3 loop: CASSLGDSPGQYF. CDR3 bases: TGTGCCAGCAGCTTGGGGGACTCCCCTGGGCAGTATTTT.

The chain employs TRBV9 and TRBJ1-6; D is possibly TRBD1 (6 bases). The germline CDR1 and CDR2 sequences are SGDLS and YYNGEE. The CDR3 has 15 amino acids. The V end lost 4 bases, the J end lost 10 bases, and 18 bases lay between the germline ends. In DNA form, the CDR3 reads TGTGCCAGCAGCTCCGAGGGGGGGCGAGGGTCACCCCTCCACTTT. This sequence encodes CASSSEGGRGSPLHF.

The table lists this clone with a count of one. This chain joins TRBV27 and TRBJ2-7; 8 bases align to TRBD1. Looked up from germline, CDR1 is MNHEY and CDR2 is SMNVEV (reference sequence). There are 13 residues in the CDR3. J was trimmed by 0 bases and V by 8 bases; bases with no gene match: 3. In DNA, the CDR3 is TGTGCCAGCCGCGGACAGGGCTCCTACGAGCAGTACTTC. Its translation: CASRGQGSYEQYF.